This TCR beta chain was documented in a study of blood T cell repertoires in COVID-19. This clone was seen more than once but under ten times. CDR1 is LNHDA and CDR2 is SQIVND in the germline V gene (reference sequence). The ends lost 4 bases at V and 2 bases at J; junction bases unmatched: 8. The CDR3 length is 17 residues. Enrollees, about 18 to 90 years old, lived in about two dozen US areas. Cohort 3 recovery required two negative PCRs, clearance, or symptom resolution. Repertoires were generated with immunoSEQ multiplex PCR, while TCRdb's copy carries only in-frame clones and drops some. The data show hundreds of thousands of clones, with 70% to 85% seen just once and about 3.3% held by the top ten.

The chain is built from TRBV19 and TRBJ1-5, with 10 bases that match TRBD1. The receptor comes from a woman aged 60 to 75 who had recovered from COVID-19. Sequencing used PBMCs or T cells enriched from blood (not recorded which). CDR3 amino acids: CASSKGQGYEGNQPQHF. DNA for the CDR3: TGTGCCAGTAGTAAGGGACAGGGGTATGAGGGCAATCAGCCCCAGCATTTT.